This record looks at one TCR beta chain sequence and its context. All three twin pairs grew up together with likely shared infections and vaccines. These data are taken from a study of identical twins' blood T cells. Germline-derived CDR1 and CDR2 are SQVTM and ANQGSEA. CDR3 size: 14 residues. V was clipped by 3 bases and J by 1 base, with 12 bases between them. TCRdb redid the calling of the 5' RACE reads with MiXCR, one entry per CDR3 protein. Of a few hundred thousand distinct CDR3 sequences in the sample, under 30% were seen once. The chain links TRBV29-1 to TRBJ1-1; a possible D gene is TRBD1 (6 bases). This clonotype originated in a woman aged 18 to 50 in good health. Sequenced sample: PBMCs. The DNA for the CDR3 is TGCAGCGTTGACCTGACGACAGGGAACACTGAAGCTTTCTTT. This encodes CSVDLTTGNTEAFF. The entire variable domain, with the rest obtained from reference TRBV29-1 and TRBJ1-1, is as follows: SAVISQKPSRDICQRGTSLTIQCQVDSQVTMMFWYRQQPGQSLTLIATANQGSEATYESGFVIDKFPISRPNLTFSTLTVSNMSPEDSSIYLCSVDLTTGNTEAFFGQGTRLTVV.